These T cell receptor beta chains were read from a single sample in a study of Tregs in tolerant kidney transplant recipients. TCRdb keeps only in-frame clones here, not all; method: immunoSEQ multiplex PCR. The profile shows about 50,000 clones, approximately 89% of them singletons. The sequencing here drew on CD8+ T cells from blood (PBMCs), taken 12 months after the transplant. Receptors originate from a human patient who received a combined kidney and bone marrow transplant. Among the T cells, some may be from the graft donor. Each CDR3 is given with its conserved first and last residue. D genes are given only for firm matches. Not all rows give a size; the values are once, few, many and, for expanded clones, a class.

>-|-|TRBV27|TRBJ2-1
TGTGCCAGCAGCTGGAGACAGGCTCTGTACAATGAGCAGTTCTTC
CASSWRQALYNEQFF
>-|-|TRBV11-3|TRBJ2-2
TGTGCCAGCAGCTTAGGGGTCAGGATCGGAGGCACCGGGGAGCTGTTTTTT
CASSLGVRIGGTGELFF
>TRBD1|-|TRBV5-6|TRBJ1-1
TGTGCCAGCAGCTGGGGGACAGGCAACACTGAAGCTTTCTTT
CASSWGTGNTEAFF
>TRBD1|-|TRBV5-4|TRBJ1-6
TGTGCCAGCACATTCACAGGGGGTAATTCACCCCTCCACTTT
CASTFTGGNSPLHF
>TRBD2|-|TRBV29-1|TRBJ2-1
TGCAGCGTTGCACTAGCGGGAGCCCTTAAAGATGAGCAGTTCTTC
CSVALAGALKDEQFF
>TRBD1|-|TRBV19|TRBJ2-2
TGTGCCAGTAGTATCTGGACAGGGTATTCCGGGGAGCTGTTTTTT
CASSIWTGYSGELFF
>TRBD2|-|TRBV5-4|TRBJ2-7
TGTGCCAGCAGCAAAGGACTAGCGGGAGACGAGCAGTACTTC
CASSKGLAGDEQYF
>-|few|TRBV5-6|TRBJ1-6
TGTGCCAGCAGCGGAGCCCTAGGGGATTCACCCCTCCACTTT
CASSGALGDSPLHF
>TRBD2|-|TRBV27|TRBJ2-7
TGTGCCAGCAGTTTAGCCGCGGGAGGGCGAAGCTACGAGCAGTACTTC
CASSLAAGGRSYEQYF
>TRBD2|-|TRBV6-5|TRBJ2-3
TGTGCCAGCAGTTTCCTAAGCGGGGGCACAGATACGCAGTATTTT
CASSFLSGGTDTQYF
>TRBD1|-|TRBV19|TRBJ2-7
TGTGCCAGTAGTATATCACTACAGGGGTACTACGAGCAGTACTTC
CASSISLQGYYEQYF
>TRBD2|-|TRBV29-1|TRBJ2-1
TGCAGCGTTGGCCCTAGCGGGGGGACCGACAATGAGCAGTTCTTC
CSVGPSGGTDNEQFF
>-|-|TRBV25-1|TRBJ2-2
TGTGCCAGCAGTGAACAGGGGTACACCGGGGAGCTGTTTTTT
CASSEQGYTGELFF
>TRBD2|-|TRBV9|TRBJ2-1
TGTGCCAGCAGCGTAGGTAGCGGGTCCTACAATGAGCAGTTCTTC
CASSVGSGSYNEQFF
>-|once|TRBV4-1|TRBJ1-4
TGCGCCAGCAGCCACCTCCAGGGGTCGGTCGAAAAACTGTTTTTT
CASSHLQGSVEKLFF
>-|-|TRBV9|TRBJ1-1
TGTGCCAGCAGCCCTAGAGGGCAGAACACTGAAGCTTTCTTT
CASSPRGQNTEAFF